This entry lists 30 T cell receptor beta chains sequenced from one sample in a study of shared clonotypes between healthy human individuals. Naive CD8 populations comprised CD45RO-negative cells positively selected for CCR7, excluding terminally differentiated effector memory CD45RA+ cells. Libraries were prepared by immunoSEQ multiplex PCR; TCRdb keeps only in-frame clonotypes and omits some of them. The profile shows around 1.9 million clones, about 93% of them singletons. The material sequenced was naive CD8+ T cells from PBMCs. The receptor source for this set is a man younger than 35 in good health. Some clones in this sample may be carry-over from other donors' samples.

The rearrangement uses TRBV6-4 and TRBJ2-1; D call uncertain. The CDR3 is 15 amino acids. The V gene's germline CDR1 is MRHNA and CDR2 SNTAGT. V gave up 3 bases and J gave up 0 bases, with 9 bases separating them. CDR3 sequence reads: CASSEAPSSYNEQFF. DNA of the CDR3: TGTGCCAGCAGTGAGGCTCCGAGCTCCTACAATGAGCAGTTCTTC.

The chain recombines TRBV4-2 with TRBJ2-7; 9 nucleotides align to TRBD1. CDR3 length equals 17 residues. V lost 1 base to trimming and J lost 1 base; unmatched junction nucleotides: 8. From germline, CDR1 is LGHNA and CDR2 YNFKEQ. Here the CDR3 DNA reads TGTGCCAGCAGCCAAGTCTTTCCGGGACAGGGATCCTACGAGCAGTACTTC. Protein: CASSQVFPGQGSYEQYF.

On this clone: Other DNA sequences in this specimen translate into the identical CDR3. This chain joins TRBV6-5 and TRBJ2-2, with TRBD1 matching over 9 bases. The ends lost 6 bases at V and 1 base at J; junction bases unmatched: 3. Germline V lookup: CDR1 MNHEY, CDR2 SVGAGI. The CDR3 is 15 residues long. The CDR3 reads CASSPGQGNTGELFF. The CDR3 DNA follows: TGTGCCAGCAGCCCGGGACAGGGGAACACCGGGGAGCTGTTTTTT.

The chain couples TRBV5-1 to TRBJ1-1, with a possible D match to TRBD1 (5 bases). The CDR3 loop spans 15 amino acids. V was trimmed by 2 bases and J by 2 bases, leaving 13 bases between them. Per germline, CDR1 SGHRS and CDR2 YFSETQ. The CDR3 DNA sequence: TGCGCCAGCAGCTTCAGGGATTTCGTTAACACTGAAGCTTTCTTT. It specifies CASSFRDFVNTEAFF.

J is TRBJ2-3 and V is TRBV27, with D possibly matching TRBD2 (7 bases). Per the germline V gene, CDR1 is MNHEY and CDR2 is SMNVEV (reference sequence). The V and J ends lost 6 bases and 4 bases respectively, with 23 bases between them. The CDR3 has 17 residues. This chain's CDR3 is CASSPQGTTPAADTQYF. In nucleotides, the CDR3 is TGTGCCAGCAGCCCCCAGGGGACTACCCCGGCGGCAGATACGCAGTATTTT.

As regards this clone: The identical CDR3 is also encoded by other nucleotide sequences in the sample. The V call is TRBV27, the J call TRBJ2-1; tentative D call: TRBD2 (5 bases). The V gene's germline CDR1 is MNHEY and CDR2 SMNVEV (reference sequence). The CDR3 is made up of 13 amino acids. The V and J ends lost 3 bases and 6 bases respectively, with 9 bases between them. Written as DNA, the CDR3 is TGTGCCAGCAGTTTCCTCGGGGTCAATGAGCAGTTCTTC. Its protein is CASSFLGVNEQFF.

V gene TRBV4-1 combines with J gene TRBJ2-2; D possibly corresponds to TRBD1 (5 bases). Trimming took off 0 bases at V and 8 bases at J, with 16 bases between the two ends. Germline V CDR1 and CDR2: MGHRA, YSYEKL. The CDR3 loop spans 16 amino acids. CDR3 sequence reads: CASSQDRTFLGGELFF. CDR3 DNA sequence: TGCGCCAGCAGCCAAGACCGGACATTCCTGGGAGGGGAGCTGTTTTTT.

This chain joins TRBV6-1 and TRBJ2-7; D remains unclear. Germline V CDR1 and CDR2: MNHNS, SASEGT. Trimming removed 8 bases from V and 6 bases from J, with 11 bases in between. The CDR3 loop spans 11 amino acids. The CDR3 region is CASRLGLEQYF. CDR3 DNA: TGTGCCAGCCGGCTGGGTCTCGAGCAGTACTTC.

J is TRBJ1-1 and V is TRBV5-1; the D is unclear. Germline CDR1 is SGHRS and CDR2 is YFSETQ. V lost 3 bases to trimming and J lost 1 base, with 16 bases between them. The CDR3 has 16 residues. For the CDR3, the DNA is TGCGCCAGCAGCTCACAATTAGGACGGAGGAACACTGAAGCTTTCTTT. Amino acid sequence: CASSSQLGRRNTEAFF.

This clone has just a few counts. The J gene is TRBJ1-5, the V gene TRBV7-6, with D perhaps matching TRBD1 (5 bases). Germline CDR1 and CDR2: SGHVS and FNYEAQ. The CDR3 has 14 amino acids. V was shortened by 4 bases and J by 4 bases, with 11 bases between the two germline ends. The CDR3 is CASSSGVRNQPQHF. CDR3 nucleotide sequence: TGTGCCAGCAGCTCGGGGGTAAGGAATCAGCCCCAGCATTTT.

This clone was seen more than once but under ten times. The V and J genes are TRBV5-4 and TRBJ2-7; 10 positions agree with TRBD1. Trimming removed 4 bases from V and 4 bases from J; junction bases left unmatched: 2. The CDR3 has 13 amino acids. Looked up from germline, CDR1 is SGHNT and CDR2 is YYREEE (reference sequence). The chain's CDR3 is CASSADRGYEQYF. In DNA form, the CDR3 reads TGTGCCAGCAGCGCGGACAGGGGGTACGAGCAGTACTTC. The full variable domain, rest sourced from reference TRBV5-4 and TRBJ2-7, is ETGVTQSPTHLIKTRGQQVTLRCSSQSGHNTVSWYQQALGQGPQFIFQYYREEENGRGNFPPRFSGLQFPNYSSELNVNALELDDSALYLCASSADRGYEQYFGPGTRLTVT.

The chain recombines TRBV7-7 with TRBJ2-3; D ambiguous. The germline CDR1 and CDR2 sequences are SSHAT and FNYEAQ (reference sequence). V was cut by 3 bases and J by 4 bases, with 11 bases left in between. The CDR3 is 14 amino acids. The CDR3, as DNA: TGTGCCAGCAGCTTGGGAAAGGCCCCAGATACGCAGTATTTT. Protein sequence: CASSLGKAPDTQYF. Full variable domain (rest looked up from reference TRBV7-7 and TRBJ2-3): GAGVSQSPRYKVTKRGQDVTLRCDPISSHATLYWYQQALGQGPEFLTYFNYEAQPDKSGLPSDRFSAERPEGSISTLTIQRTEQRDSAMYRCASSLGKAPDTQYFGPGTRLTVL.

The chain is built from TRBV29-1 and TRBJ2-5, with TRBD2 matching 8 bases. The CDR3 extends over 14 amino acids. V shed 1 base and J 5 bases; nucleotides not matched to a gene: 6. CDR1 is SQVTM and CDR2 is ANQGSEA in the germline V gene. The CDR3 DNA sequence: TGCAGCGTTGAAGGCAGGGGCGGGAGGGAGACCCAGTACTTC. Its translation is CSVEGRGGRETQYF.

This clone was detected once. The rearrangement links TRBV28 to TRBJ2-5; TRBD1 agrees at 7 bases. The V gene end was trimmed by 8 bases and the J gene end by 5 bases; junction bases not matched to a gene: 8. This CDR3 is 13 amino acids long. Germline lookup yields CDR1 MDHEN and CDR2 SYDVKM. This CDR3 reads CASAIQGRETQYF. CDR3 nucleotide sequence: TGTGCCAGCGCCATACAGGGGCGTGAGACCCAGTACTTC.

The chain couples TRBV5-1 to TRBJ2-1; D possibly corresponds to TRBD2 (6 bases). The V end was cut by 7 bases, the J end by 7 bases, with 6 bases between. CDR1 is SGHRS and CDR2 is YFSETQ in the germline V gene. The CDR3 consists of 10 residues. CDR3 region: CASGGNEQFF. The CDR3 DNA reads TGCGCCAGCGGAGGGAATGAGCAGTTCTTC.

V and J are TRBV19 and TRBJ2-1, with D hard to call. V shed 3 bases and J shed 3 bases, with 6 bases lying between them. The CDR3 loop spans 13 amino acids. CDR1 and CDR2 (germline): LNHDA, SQIVND (reference sequence). CDR3 amino acids: CASSILHYNEQFF. In nucleotides, the CDR3 is TGTGCCAGTAGTATTCTCCACTACAATGAGCAGTTCTTC. Variable domain in full (rest from reference TRBV19 and TRBJ2-1): DGGITQSPKYLFRKEGQNVTLSCEQNLNHDAMYWYRQDPGQGLRLIYYSQIVNDFQKGDIAEGYSVSREKKESFPLTVTSAQKNPTAFYLCASSILHYNEQFFGPGTRLTVL.

J is TRBJ2-1 and V is TRBV6-6; D is undetermined. The CDR3 covers 12 residues. Trimming pared 4 bases from V and 6 bases from J, leaving 7 bases between. Germline lookup yields CDR1 MNHNY and CDR2 SVGAGI (reference sequence). CDR3 protein: CASSSDPNEQFF. CDR3 DNA sequence: TGTGCCAGCAGTTCGGATCCCAATGAGCAGTTCTTC.

V gene TRBV28 combines with J gene TRBJ1-5; unclear D gene. The CDR3 runs to 14 residues. Trimming removed 4 bases at V and 0 bases at J, with 7 bases between. Germline CDR1 is MDHEN and CDR2 is SYDVKM. CDR3 sequence: CASSSPVSNQPQHF. Written as DNA, the CDR3 is TGTGCCAGCAGTTCTCCGGTTAGCAATCAGCCCCAGCATTTT.

The CDR3 protein is CASSIGFRIVGSEETQYF. The CDR3 nucleotides are TGTGCCAGCAGTATAGGGTTCCGTATTGTAGGGAGCGAAGAGACCCAGTACTTC. The chain carries TRBV2 and TRBJ2-5; D possibly corresponds to TRBD2 (5 bases). The V and J ends lost 5 bases and 3 bases respectively, with 25 bases between them. The CDR3 loop spans 18 amino acids. CDR1 and CDR2 (germline): SNHLY, FYNNEI.

This chain joins TRBV2 and TRBJ1-4; D is ambiguous. The V end lost 6 bases, the J end lost 7 bases, and 12 bases lay between the germline ends. CDR1 and CDR2 (germline): SNHLY, FYNNEI. The CDR3 is 13 residues long. CDR3 region: CASSGREGEKLFF. The CDR3 coding sequence is TGTGCCAGCAGCGGTCGCGAGGGTGAAAAACTGTTTTTT.

This rearrangement joins TRBV27 to TRBJ2-6; the D is unclear. The CDR3 loop spans 15 amino acids. Trimming took off 3 bases at V and 0 bases at J, with 6 bases between the two ends. Germline-derived CDR1 and CDR2 are MNHEY and SMNVEV (reference sequence). CDR3 residues: CASSLARSGANVLTF. DNA of the CDR3: TGTGCCAGCAGTTTGGCTCGCTCTGGGGCCAACGTCCTGACTTTC.

The chain employs TRBV4-1 and TRBJ2-1, with 11 bases identical to TRBD2. Germline loops: CDR1 MGHRA, CDR2 YSYEKL. This CDR3 is built from 16 residues. V trimming: 1 base; J trimming: 6 bases; junction bases outside the gene matches: 5. In DNA, the CDR3 is TGCGCCAGCAGCCAAGGGACACTAGCGGGAGCCAATGAGCAGTTCTTC. It codes for CASSQGTLAGANEQFF.

The chain employs TRBV19 and TRBJ2-7; TRBD2 matches 14 bases. V shed 5 bases, J shed 4 bases, and the junction held 7 bases outside the gene matches. Germline CDR1 is LNHDA and CDR2 is SQIVND (reference sequence). The CDR3 consists of 16 residues. DNA of the CDR3: TGTGCCAGTAGTGACGGACTAGCGGGAGGAGGATACGAGCAGTACTTC. It is translated as CASSDGLAGGGYEQYF.

This clone is a singleton in its sample. The chain recombines TRBV7-6 with TRBJ2-3; 9 positions agree with TRBD2. The V and J ends lost 3 bases and 2 bases, in that order; junction bases with no gene match: 9. CDR3 length: 17 residues. CDR1 is SGHVS, CDR2 FNYEAQ, per germline. The CDR3 loop is CASSFPVAGVPTDTQYF. The CDR3 DNA is TGTGCCAGCAGCTTCCCGGTAGCGGGAGTCCCCACAGATACGCAGTATTTT. Supplemented by reference TRBV7-6 and TRBJ2-3, the full variable domain reads GAGVSQSPRYKVTKRGQDVALRCDPISGHVSLYWYRQALGQGPEFLTYFNYEAQQDKSGLPNDRFSAERPEGSISTLTIQRTEQRDSAMYRCASSFPVAGVPTDTQYFGPGTRLTVL.

The rearrangement joins TRBV7-2 to TRBJ2-2; possible D gene TRBD2, 5 bases. V lost 2 bases and J lost 5, with 15 bases in between. Germline-derived CDR1 and CDR2 are SGHTA and FQGNSA. The CDR3 is 16 amino acids. This chain's CDR3 is CASSLSGGGVTGELFF. As DNA, the CDR3 is TGTGCCAGCAGCTTAAGCGGCGGAGGTGTTACCGGGGAGCTGTTTTTT.

The chain joins TRBV27 to TRBJ2-1; 9 nucleotides align to TRBD2. Germline V gene sequence: CDR1 MNHEY, CDR2 SMNVEV (reference sequence). V gave up 0 bases and J gave up 9 bases; unmatched junction bases: 6. The CDR3 loop spans 15 amino acids. CDR3 amino acids: CASSLSGGRAREQFF. CDR3 nucleotide sequence: TGTGCCAGCAGTTTATCTGGCGGGAGGGCCCGTGAGCAGTTCTTC.

The V call is TRBV4-1, the J call TRBJ2-7, with 13 bases aligning to TRBD2. Looked up from germline, CDR1 is MGHRA and CDR2 is YSYEKL. The CDR3 length is 15 residues. Losses at the gene ends were 2 bases for V and 6 bases for J; bases not matched to a gene: 4. Written as DNA, the CDR3 is TGCGCCAGCAGCCAACCTGGACTAGCGGGGGTCGAGCAGTACTTC. This codes for CASSQPGLAGVEQYF.

V gene TRBV28 combines with J gene TRBJ2-1, with D perhaps TRBD2 (6 bases). Germline V gene lookup returns CDR1 MDHEN and CDR2 SYDVKM. V shed 3 bases and J shed 3 bases, with 12 bases lying between them. The CDR3 is 15 amino acids. The CDR3 loop is CASSFPGGVYNEQFF. The CDR3 nucleotides are TGTGCCAGCAGTTTCCCCGGGGGTGTCTACAATGAGCAGTTCTTC.

This chain links TRBV7-9 with TRBJ1-3; the D gene is possibly TRBD1 (5 bases). Trimming shortened V by 8 bases and J by 7 bases, and 12 bases separated the two germline ends. CDR3 length: 12 amino acids. Germline assignment: CDR1 SEHNR and CDR2 FQNEAQ (reference sequence). The CDR3 region is CASDPQGNTIYF. In DNA form, the CDR3 reads TGTGCCAGCGACCCGCAGGGTAACACCATATATTTT.

This clone has just a few counts. The chain's CDR3 is CASSSGSTEAFF. DNA of the CDR3: TGTGCCAGCAGCTCGGGCAGTACTGAAGCTTTCTTT. This chain links TRBV5-4 with TRBJ1-1, with D hard to call. The CDR3 runs to 12 residues. CDR1 is SGHNT and CDR2 is YYREEE in the germline V gene (reference sequence). The V and J ends lost 3 bases and 5 bases respectively, with 8 bases between them. Combining the CDR3 with reference TRBV5-4 and TRBJ1-1 gives the whole variable domain ETGVTQSPTHLIKTRGQQVTLRCSSQSGHNTVSWYQQALGQGPQFIFQYYREEENGRGNFPPRFSGLQFPNYSSELNVNALELDDSALYLCASSSGSTEAFFGQGTRLTVV.